This record covers a single TCR beta chain. Its target is unknown. The CDR3 loop spans 15 amino acids. Germline lookup yields CDR1 SGHNT and CDR2 YENEEA. V was pared by 5 bases and J by 3 bases, with 9 bases of the junction left unmatched. The data were obtained in a study of STAT5B mutations in CD4+ large granular lymphocyte leukemia. Under the authors' procedure: A productive frequency of 2.59 x 10-5 was the lowest detectable. Clones were sequenced by immunoSEQ multiplex PCR, and TCRdb holds only the in-frame ones, with some missing. That table supplies the V and J calls and clone size; D and trimming were determined from the DNA. The table lists 30,000 to 40,000 clones, 65% to 90% of them singletons. Notes on the study in general: Patient CD4-sorted repertoires looked more clonal than healthy CD4+ repertoires, even without putative leukemic clones. No patients shared main leukemic clonotypes, though approximately 26% appeared at low frequency elsewhere.

The specimen was CD4+ T cells from blood buffy coats. This chain links TRBV11-3 with TRBJ2-7; 8 bases are a match to TRBD1. The TCR sequence derives from a human donor in good health. The CDR3 DNA is TGTGCCAGCAGCCCCCCCGGGACAGGCTTCTACGAGCAGTACTTC. Its translation is CASSPPGTGFYEQYF.